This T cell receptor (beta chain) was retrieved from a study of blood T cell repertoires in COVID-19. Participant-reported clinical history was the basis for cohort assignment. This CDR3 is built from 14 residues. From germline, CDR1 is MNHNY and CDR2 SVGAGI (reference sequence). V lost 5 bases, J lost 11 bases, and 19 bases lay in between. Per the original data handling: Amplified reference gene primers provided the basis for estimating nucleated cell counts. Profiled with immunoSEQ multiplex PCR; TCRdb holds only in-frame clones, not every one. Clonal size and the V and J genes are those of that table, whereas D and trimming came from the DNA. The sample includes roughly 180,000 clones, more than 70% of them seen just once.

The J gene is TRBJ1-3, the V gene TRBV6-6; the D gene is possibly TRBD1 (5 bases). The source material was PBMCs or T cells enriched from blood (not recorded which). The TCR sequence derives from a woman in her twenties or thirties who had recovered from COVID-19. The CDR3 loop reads CASSTGHTTGPIYF. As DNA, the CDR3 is TGTGCCAGCAGTACAGGACACACCACAGGTCCCATATATTTT.